This TCR beta chain was observed in a study of CD8 T cells in Susac syndrome. Reverse transcription of roughly 0.5 to 1 ug RNA was carried out with random hexamers. immunoSEQ multiplex PCR amplified TCR beta CDR3 across 54 Vbeta, 13 Jbeta. From the immunoSEQ multiplex PCR reads, TCRdb called clonotypes with MiXCR, one entry per CDR3 protein. The sample lists 300,000 or so distinct CDR3 sequences, about 90% occurring once. This CDR3 has 14 residues. With V trimmed by 5 bases and J by 6 bases, 8 bases remained unmatched. Per the germline V gene, CDR1 is SGHTA and CDR2 is FQGNSA. Multiple sclerosis controls were treatment-naive patients with stable or active relapsing-remitting disease. Through negative isolation, CD4+ and CD8+ T cells were obtained, while TEMRA cells were enriched using FACS.

The TCR was taken from a human donor with multiple sclerosis. The sequenced material came from CD4+ T cells from PBMCs. The chain uses TRBV7-2 and TRBJ2-3; 7 bases map to TRBD2. DNA of the CDR3: TGTGCCAGCAGCAGACTAGCTTTAGCGGATACGCAGTATTTT. Translated: CASSRLALADTQYF.